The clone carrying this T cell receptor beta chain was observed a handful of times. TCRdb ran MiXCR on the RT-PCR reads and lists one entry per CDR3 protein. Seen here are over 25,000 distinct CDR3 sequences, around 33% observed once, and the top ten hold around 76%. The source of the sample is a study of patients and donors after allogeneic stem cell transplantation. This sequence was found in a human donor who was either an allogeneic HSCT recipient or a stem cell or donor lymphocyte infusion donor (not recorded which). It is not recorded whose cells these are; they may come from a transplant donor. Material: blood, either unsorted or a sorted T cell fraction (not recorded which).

CDR3 DNA sequence: TGTGCCAGCCGGACCGCCACTAGGAACCTCCACTTT. Translation gives CASRTATRNLHF. The rearrangement uses TRBV27 and TRBJ1-6; D not certain. Trimming left V 8 bases short and J 15 bases short, with 17 bases between. The length of the CDR3 is 12 residues. Per the germline V gene, CDR1 is MNHEY and CDR2 is SMNVEV (reference sequence).